The next 8 T cell receptor beta chains were all read from a single sample in a study of shared clonotypes between healthy human individuals. Only in-frame clones appear in the TCRdb table, and some are missing; sequencing was by immunoSEQ multiplex PCR. Of about 2.3 million clones listed, more than 80% are singletons. Sequencing input: naive CD4+ T cells from PBMCs. This sample's subset: CD45RA+ positively selected. The receptors originated from a man aged 18 to 29 in good health. Some clones in this sample may be carry-over from other donors' samples.

The chain recombines TRBV29-1 with TRBJ2-5; 14 bases are shared with TRBD2. Trimming took 3 bases from V and 4 from J; bases not matched to a gene: 4. Germline CDR1 SQVTM, CDR2 ANQGSEA. CDR3 length: 15 amino acids. The CDR3: CSVERLAGGRETQYF. The CDR3 DNA reads TGCAGCGTTGAGAGACTAGCGGGAGGGCGAGAGACCCAGTACTTC. Combining the CDR3 with reference TRBV29-1 and TRBJ2-5 gives the whole variable domain SAVISQKPSRDICQRGTSLTIQCQVDSQVTMMFWYRQQPGQSLTLIATANQGSEATYESGFVIDKFPISRPNLTFSTLTVSNMSPEDSSIYLCSVERLAGGRETQYFGPGTRLLVL.

The rearrangement joins TRBV28 to TRBJ1-2; 7 bases are a match to TRBD1. Unmatched junction bases numbered 5, after V lost 8 bases and J lost 8 bases. The CDR3 loop spans 11 amino acids. Germline V gene lookup returns CDR1 MDHEN and CDR2 SYDVKM. The CDR3 nucleotides read TGTGCCAGCGATACAGGGGTGGGCTACACCTTC. Protein: CASDTGVGYTF.

This sequence joins TRBV6-6 and TRBJ2-7; a weak D match, TRBD1 (6 bases). CDR1 MNHNY and CDR2 SVGAGI come from the germline V gene (reference sequence). Trimming removed 0 bases at V and 2 bases at J, with 14 bases between. This CDR3 is 16 amino acids long. CDR3 sequence (DNA): TGTGCCAGCAGTTACTCCGGACAGTCCCTTACCTACGAGCAGTACTTC. It codes for CASSYSGQSLTYEQYF.

About this clone itself: This sample includes further DNA sequences coding for the same CDR3. The chain has TRBV19 and TRBJ1-1; D perhaps matches TRBD1 (5 bases). Trimming stripped 4 bases from V and 2 bases from J, with 8 bases between. This CDR3 has 13 residues. From germline, CDR1 is LNHDA and CDR2 SQIVND (reference sequence). CDR3 DNA: TGTGCCAGTAGTACAGGGCGAAACACTGAAGCTTTCTTT. This encodes CASSTGRNTEAFF.

Of note for this clone: Other DNA sequences within the sample encode an identical CDR3. V is TRBV5-1 and J is TRBJ1-1; no firm D call. The V gene lost 0 bases and the J gene lost 2 bases, with 8 bases spanning the gap. CDR1 and CDR2 (germline): SGHRS, YFSETQ. The CDR3 covers 14 residues. Here the CDR3 reads CASSLDGGNTEAFF. DNA for the CDR3: TGCGCCAGCAGCTTGGACGGTGGAAACACTGAAGCTTTCTTT.

This chain uses TRBV10-2 with TRBJ2-5, with D perhaps given as TRBD1 or TRBD2 (5 bases each). This CDR3 region has 15 residues. Germline V gives CDR1 WSHSY, CDR2 SAAADI. V lost 3 bases to trimming and J lost 5 bases, with 16 bases between them. The CDR3 here is CASSDPGTDRETQYF. The CDR3 nucleotides read TGCGCCAGCAGTGACCCCGGGACCGATAGGGAGACCCAGTACTTC.

The chain joins TRBV30 to TRBJ1-1; D ambiguous. Germline CDR1 is GTSNPN and CDR2 is SVGIG (reference sequence). The CDR3 extends over 14 amino acids. The V end lost 3 bases, the J end lost 0 bases, and 11 bases lay between the germline ends. The CDR3 DNA reads TGTGCCTGGAGAATATGGACCATGAACACTGAAGCTTTCTTT. Translated, it gives CAWRIWTMNTEAFF.

V usage is TRBV7-9 and J usage is TRBJ2-2; perhaps D is TRBD1 or TRBD2 (5 bases each). The CDR3 length is 15 residues. V lost 5 bases and J lost 6, with 16 bases in between. Germline assignment: CDR1 SEHNR and CDR2 FQNEAQ (reference sequence). In DNA, the CDR3 is TGTGCCAGCAGCGCGTGGTGGGGGAGCCCCGGGGAGCTGTTTTTT. This gives the protein CASSAWWGSPGELFF.